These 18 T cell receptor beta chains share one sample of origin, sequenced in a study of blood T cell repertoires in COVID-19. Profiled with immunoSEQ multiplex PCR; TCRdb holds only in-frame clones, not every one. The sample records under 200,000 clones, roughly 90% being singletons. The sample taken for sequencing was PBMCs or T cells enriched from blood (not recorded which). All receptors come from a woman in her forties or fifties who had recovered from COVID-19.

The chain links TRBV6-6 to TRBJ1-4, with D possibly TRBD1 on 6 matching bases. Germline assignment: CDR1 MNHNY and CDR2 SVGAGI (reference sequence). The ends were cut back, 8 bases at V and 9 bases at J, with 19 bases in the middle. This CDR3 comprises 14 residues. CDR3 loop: CASVRGRVHKKLFF. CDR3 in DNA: TGTGCCAGCGTCAGGGGTCGGGTCCACAAAAAACTGTTTTTT.

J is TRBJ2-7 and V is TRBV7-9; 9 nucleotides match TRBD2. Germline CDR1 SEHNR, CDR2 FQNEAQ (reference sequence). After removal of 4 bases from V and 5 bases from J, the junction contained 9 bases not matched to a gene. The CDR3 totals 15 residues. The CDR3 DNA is TGTGCCAGCAGCTACAACGCGGGGGGGCAGAACGAGCAGTACTTC. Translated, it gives CASSYNAGGQNEQYF.

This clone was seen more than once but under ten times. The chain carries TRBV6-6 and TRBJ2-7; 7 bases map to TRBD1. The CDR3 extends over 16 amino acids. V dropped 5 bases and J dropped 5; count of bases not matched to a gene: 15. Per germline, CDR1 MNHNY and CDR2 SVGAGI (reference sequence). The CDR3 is CASSRVSAGTDDEQYF. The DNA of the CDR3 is TGTGCCAGCAGTCGAGTTTCTGCCGGGACAGATGACGAGCAGTACTTC.

The CDR3 DNA reads TGTGCCAGCAGCGGTGGGAGGGGGGGCCCACTCTTAGCCAAAAACATTCAGTACTTC. This sequence encodes CASSGGRGGPLLAKNIQYF. This sequence joins TRBV7-2 and TRBJ2-4; D is perhaps TRBD2 (7 bases). CDR3 length: 19 residues. The germline CDR1 and CDR2 sequences are SGHTA and FQGNSA. Trimming removed 5 bases from V and 0 bases from J, with 23 bases in between.

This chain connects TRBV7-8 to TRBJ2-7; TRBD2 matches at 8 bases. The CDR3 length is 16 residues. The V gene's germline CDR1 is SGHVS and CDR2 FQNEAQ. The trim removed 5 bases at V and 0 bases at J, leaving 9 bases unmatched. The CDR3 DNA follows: TGTGCCAGCAGCCCTAAAGCGGGGGTTACCTCCTACGAGCAGTACTTC. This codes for CASSPKAGVTSYEQYF.

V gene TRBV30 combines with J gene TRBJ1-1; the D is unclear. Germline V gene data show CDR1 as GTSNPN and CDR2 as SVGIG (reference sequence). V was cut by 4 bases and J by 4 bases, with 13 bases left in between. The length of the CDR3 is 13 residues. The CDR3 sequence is CAWINSPLTEAFF. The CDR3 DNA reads TGTGCCTGGATAAACTCGCCTCTCACTGAAGCTTTCTTT.

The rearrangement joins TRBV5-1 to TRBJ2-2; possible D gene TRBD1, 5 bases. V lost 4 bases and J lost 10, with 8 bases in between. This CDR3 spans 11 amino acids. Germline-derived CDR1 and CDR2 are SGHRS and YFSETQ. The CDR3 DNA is TGCGCCAGCAGCCAGGACACGGAGCTGTTTTTT. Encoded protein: CASSQDTELFF.

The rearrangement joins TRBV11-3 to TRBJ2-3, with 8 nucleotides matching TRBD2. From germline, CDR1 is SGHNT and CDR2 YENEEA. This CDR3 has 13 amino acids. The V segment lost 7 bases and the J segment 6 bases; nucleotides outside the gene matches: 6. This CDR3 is CASTQAGVDTQYF. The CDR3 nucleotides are TGTGCCAGCACGCAAGCGGGAGTGGATACGCAGTATTTT.

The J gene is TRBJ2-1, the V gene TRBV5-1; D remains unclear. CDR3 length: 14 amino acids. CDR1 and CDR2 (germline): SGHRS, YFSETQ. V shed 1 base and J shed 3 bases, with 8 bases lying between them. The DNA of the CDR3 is TGCGCCAGCAGCTTGTTAACAGACTACAATGAGCAGTTCTTC. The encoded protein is CASSLLTDYNEQFF.

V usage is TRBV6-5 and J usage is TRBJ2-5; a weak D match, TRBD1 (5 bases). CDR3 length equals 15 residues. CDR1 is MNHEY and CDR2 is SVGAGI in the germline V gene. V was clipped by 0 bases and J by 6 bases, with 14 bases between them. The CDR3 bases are TGTGCCAGCAGTTACTCGTCGGCAGGGCAAAAGACCCAGTACTTC. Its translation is CASSYSSAGQKTQYF.

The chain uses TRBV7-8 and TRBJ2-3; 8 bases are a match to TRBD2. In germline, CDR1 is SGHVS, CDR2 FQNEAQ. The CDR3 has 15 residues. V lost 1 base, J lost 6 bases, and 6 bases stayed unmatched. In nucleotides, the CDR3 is TGTGCCAGCAGCTTAGTGGCCGGGGGGGCGGATACGCAGTATTTT. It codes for CASSLVAGGADTQYF.

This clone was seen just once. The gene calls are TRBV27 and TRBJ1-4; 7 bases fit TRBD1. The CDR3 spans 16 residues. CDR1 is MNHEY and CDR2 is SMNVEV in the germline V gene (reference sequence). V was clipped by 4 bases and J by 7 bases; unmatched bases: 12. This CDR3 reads CASSSLLTGKGEKLFF. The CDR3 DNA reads TGTGCCAGCAGTTCCCTCCTGACAGGGAAGGGTGAAAAACTGTTTTTT.

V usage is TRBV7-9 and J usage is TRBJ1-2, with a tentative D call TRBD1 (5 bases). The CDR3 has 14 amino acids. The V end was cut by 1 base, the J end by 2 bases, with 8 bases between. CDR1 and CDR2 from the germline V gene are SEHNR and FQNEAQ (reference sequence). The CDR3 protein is CASSLVQGNYGYTF. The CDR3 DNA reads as TGTGCCAGCAGCTTAGTTCAGGGAAACTATGGCTACACCTTC.

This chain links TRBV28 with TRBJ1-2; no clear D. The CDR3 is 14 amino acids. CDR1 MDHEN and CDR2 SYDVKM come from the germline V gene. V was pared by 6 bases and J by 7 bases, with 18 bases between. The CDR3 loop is CASSPGGTTRGYTF. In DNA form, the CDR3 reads TGTGCCAGCAGCCCAGGAGGCACTACCCGTGGCTACACCTTC.

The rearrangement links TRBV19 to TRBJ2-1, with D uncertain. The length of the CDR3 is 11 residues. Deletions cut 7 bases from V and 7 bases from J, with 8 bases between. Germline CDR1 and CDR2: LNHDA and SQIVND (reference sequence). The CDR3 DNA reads TGTGCCAGTACCCAGTCGAATGAGCAGTTCTTC. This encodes CASTQSNEQFF.

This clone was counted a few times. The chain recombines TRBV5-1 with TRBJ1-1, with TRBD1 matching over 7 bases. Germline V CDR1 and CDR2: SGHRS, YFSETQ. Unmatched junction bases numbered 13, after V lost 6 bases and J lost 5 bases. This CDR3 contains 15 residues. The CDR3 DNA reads TGCGCCAGCACCACAACGCAGGGGGGTCGGACTGAAGCTTTCTTT. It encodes CASTTTQGGRTEAFF.

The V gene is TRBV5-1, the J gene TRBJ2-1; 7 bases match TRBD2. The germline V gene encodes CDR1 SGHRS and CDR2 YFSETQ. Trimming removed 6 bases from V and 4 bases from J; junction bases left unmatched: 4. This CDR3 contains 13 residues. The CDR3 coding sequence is TGCGCCAGCAACGGGGGGAGGTACAATGAGCAGTTCTTC. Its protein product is CASNGGRYNEQFF. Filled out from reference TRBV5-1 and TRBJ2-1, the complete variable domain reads KAGVTQTPRYLIKTRGQQVTLSCSPISGHRSVSWYQQTPGQGLQFLFEYFSETQRNKGNFPGRFSGRQFSNSRSEMNVSTLELGDSALYLCASNGGRYNEQFFGPGTRLTVL.

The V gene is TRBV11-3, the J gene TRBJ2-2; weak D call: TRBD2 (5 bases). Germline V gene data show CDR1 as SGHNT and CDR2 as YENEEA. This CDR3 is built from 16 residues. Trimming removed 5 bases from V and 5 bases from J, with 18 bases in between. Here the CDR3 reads CASSPQHSSLTGELFF. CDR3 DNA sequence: TGTGCCAGCAGCCCTCAACATTCTAGCCTAACCGGGGAGCTGTTTTTT.